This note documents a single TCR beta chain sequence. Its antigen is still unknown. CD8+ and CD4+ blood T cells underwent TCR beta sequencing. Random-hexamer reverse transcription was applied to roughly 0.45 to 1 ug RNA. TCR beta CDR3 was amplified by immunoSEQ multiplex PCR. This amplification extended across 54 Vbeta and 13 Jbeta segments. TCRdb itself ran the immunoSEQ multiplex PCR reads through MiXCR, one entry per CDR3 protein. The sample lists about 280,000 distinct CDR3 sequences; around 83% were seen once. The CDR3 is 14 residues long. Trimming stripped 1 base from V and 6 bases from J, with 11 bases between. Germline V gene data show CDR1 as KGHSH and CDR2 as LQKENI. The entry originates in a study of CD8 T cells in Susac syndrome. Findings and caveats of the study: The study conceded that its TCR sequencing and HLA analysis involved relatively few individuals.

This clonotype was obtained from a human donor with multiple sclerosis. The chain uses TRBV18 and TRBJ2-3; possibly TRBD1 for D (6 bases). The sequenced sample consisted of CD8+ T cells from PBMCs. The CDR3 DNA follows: TGTGCCAGCTCACCACGACAGGTGAGGGATACGCAGTATTTT. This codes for CASSPRQVRDTQYF. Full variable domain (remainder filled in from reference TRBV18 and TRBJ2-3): NAGVMQNPRHLVRRRGQEARLRCSPMKGHSHVYWYRQLPEEGLKFMVYLQKENIIDESGMPKERFSAEFPKEGPSILRIQQVVRGDSAAYFCASSPRQVRDTQYFGPGTRLTVL.